This TCR beta chain emerged from a study of human T cells and chemical hapten exposure. Time point reported: patch test 3, about 24 weeks after DPC sensitization. The treatment: therapeutic diphenylcyclopropenone sensitization with weekly scalp DPC. TCRdb used MiXCR to reprocess the RACE reads, holding one entry per CDR3 protein. Among about 90,000 distinct CDR3 sequences, around 9.9% were seen once, and the ten largest hold 1.1%. Trimming removed 0 bases at V and 0 bases at J, with 18 bases between. The CDR3 sequence is 19 residues long. The germline V gene has CDR1 LNHDA and CDR2 SQIVND (reference sequence).

The chain couples TRBV19 to TRBJ2-4; either TRBD1 or TRBD2 may supply D (5 bases each). The receptor was isolated from a woman in her twenties or thirties with alopecia areata. Some clones in this sample may be carry-over from other donors' samples. The sample here was whole blood, taken in connection with sensitization to the hapten diphenylcyclopropenone (DPC). This chain's CDR3 is CASSIDRGFNLLAKNIQYF. CDR3 nucleotide sequence: TGTGCCAGTAGTATAGATCGGGGCTTTAACCTCCTAGCCAAAAACATTCAGTACTTC.